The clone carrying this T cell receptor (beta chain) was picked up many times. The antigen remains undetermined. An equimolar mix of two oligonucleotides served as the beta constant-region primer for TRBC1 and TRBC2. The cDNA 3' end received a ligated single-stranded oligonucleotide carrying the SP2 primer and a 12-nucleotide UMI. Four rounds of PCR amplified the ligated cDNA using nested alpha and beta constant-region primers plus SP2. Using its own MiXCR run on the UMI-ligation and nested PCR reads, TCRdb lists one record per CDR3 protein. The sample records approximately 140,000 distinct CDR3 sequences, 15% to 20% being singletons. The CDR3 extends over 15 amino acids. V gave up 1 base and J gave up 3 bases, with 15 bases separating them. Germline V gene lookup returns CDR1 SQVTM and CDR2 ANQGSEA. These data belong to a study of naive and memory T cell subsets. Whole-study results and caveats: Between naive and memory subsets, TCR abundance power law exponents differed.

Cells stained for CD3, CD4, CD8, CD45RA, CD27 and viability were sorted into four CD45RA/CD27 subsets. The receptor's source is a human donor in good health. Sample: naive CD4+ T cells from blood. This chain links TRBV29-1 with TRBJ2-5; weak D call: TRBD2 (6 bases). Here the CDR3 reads CSVEVTGLSEETQYF. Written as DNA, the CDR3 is TGCAGCGTTGAAGTTACGGGACTCTCCGAAGAGACCCAGTACTTC. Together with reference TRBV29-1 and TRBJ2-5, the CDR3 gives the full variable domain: SAVISQKPSRDICQRGTSLTIQCQVDSQVTMMFWYRQQPGQSLTLIATANQGSEATYESGFVIDKFPISRPNLTFSTLTVSNMSPEDSSIYLCSVEVTGLSEETQYFGPGTRLLVL.